Below, 26 T cell receptor beta chains from the same sample are listed, as sequenced in a study of preoperative IRX-2 immunotherapy in early breast cancer. The repertoire was sequenced with immunoSEQ multiplex PCR; TCRdb's copy has only in-frame clones and lacks some. This table holds more than 50,000 clones, 94% found once. Indicated treatment: preoperative locoregional IRX-2 cytokine immunotherapy. Sampling was carried out from a patient treated with IRX-2 immunotherapy. All receptors come from a human donor with breast cancer.

The count of this clone is one. CDR3 residues: CASRKQGDTEAFF. The CDR3 DNA sequence: TGTGCCAGCAGAAAACAGGGGGACACTGAAGCTTTCTTT. The chain employs TRBV7-3 and TRBJ1-1, with 8 bases matching TRBD1. The CDR3 sequence is 13 residues long. Germline CDR1 and CDR2: SGHTA and FQGTGA. J lost 3 bases, V lost 6 bases, and 3 bases had no gene match.

The V gene is TRBV11-2, the J gene TRBJ2-3; 9 bases fit TRBD2. The CDR3 is made up of 17 amino acids. The V segment lost 6 bases and the J segment 2 bases; nucleotides outside the gene matches: 12. Germline loops: CDR1 SGHAT, CDR2 FQNNGV. The CDR3 sequence: CASRRRWREGPTDTQYF. For the CDR3, the DNA is TGTGCCAGCAGGAGGCGTTGGCGGGAGGGGCCCACAGATACGCAGTATTTT. Full variable domain (missing parts from reference TRBV11-2 and TRBJ2-3): EAGVAQSPRYKIIEKRQSVAFWCNPISGHATLYWYQQILGQGPKLLIQFQNNGVVDDSQLPKDRFSAERLKGVDSTLKIQPAKLEDSAVYLCASRRRWREGPTDTQYFGPGTRLTVL.

This chain connects TRBV7-2 to TRBJ2-7, with D unclear. CDR3 length: 17 residues. Germline V gene lookup returns CDR1 SGHTA and CDR2 FQGNSA. The V and J ends lost 3 bases and 4 bases respectively, with 22 bases between them. Written as DNA, the CDR3 is TGTGCCAGCAGCTTTGGAAGGAACCTGAACCCCCGGTACGAGCAGTACTTC. It is translated as CASSFGRNLNPRYEQYF. The variable domain in full, completed from reference TRBV7-2 and TRBJ2-7, reads GAGVSQSPSNKVTEKGKDVELRCDPISGHTALYWYRQSLGQGLEFLIYFQGNSAPDKSGLPSDRFSAERTGGSVSTLTIQRTQQEDSAVYLCASSFGRNLNPRYEQYFGPGTRLTVT.

The chain employs TRBV15 and TRBJ2-1; the match to TRBD2 covers 7 bases. CDR3 size: 15 residues. J was trimmed by 4 bases and V by 2 bases; bases with no gene match: 5. Germline CDR1 is LNHNV and CDR2 is YYDKDF (reference sequence). CDR3 region: CATSRTRREYNEQFF. The CDR3 DNA reads TGTGCCACCAGCAGAACGCGGCGGGAGTACAATGAGCAGTTCTTC.

The V gene is TRBV7-2, the J gene TRBJ2-3, with TRBD2 matching over 7 bases. Trimming removed 5 bases from V and 5 bases from J; junction bases left unmatched: 4. In germline, CDR1 is SGHTA, CDR2 FQGNSA. The CDR3 is 13 amino acids. CDR3 protein: CASSPEREDTQYF. In DNA form, the CDR3 reads TGTGCCAGCAGCCCCGAGCGGGAAGATACGCAGTATTTT.

The rearrangement joins TRBV27 to TRBJ2-3; a weak D match, TRBD1 (6 bases). Per germline, CDR1 MNHEY and CDR2 SMNVEV (reference sequence). The V end was cut by 5 bases, the J end by 2 bases, with 11 bases between. The CDR3 runs 14 residues. The DNA of the CDR3 is TGTGCCAGCAGTGCTTACAGGGACACAGATACGCAGTATTTT. This gives the protein CASSAYRDTDTQYF.

The chain links TRBV20-1 to TRBJ1-1; D is unclear. The CDR3 covers 11 residues. The V end was cut by 5 bases, the J end by 4 bases, with 8 bases between. The germline gives CDR1 DFQATT, CDR2 SNEGSKA (reference sequence). The CDR3 DNA reads as TGCAGTGCTTTAATTAGCACTGAAGCTTTCTTT. Its translation is CSALISTEAFF.

V is TRBV18 and J is TRBJ2-7; TRBD1 might be the D (6 bases). Per germline, CDR1 KGHSH and CDR2 LQKENI. V was shortened by 3 bases and J by 6 bases, with 15 bases between the two germline ends. The CDR3 runs to 14 residues. In DNA, the CDR3 is TGTGCCAGCTCACCTCTGGACAGCGCCCTCGAGCAGTACTTC. Translated, it gives CASSPLDSALEQYF.

V usage is TRBV19 and J usage is TRBJ2-3; a possible D gene is TRBD2 (5 bases). V dropped 5 bases and J dropped 6 bases, with 12 bases sitting between them. The CDR3 is 13 amino acids. CDR1 is LNHDA and CDR2 is SQIVND in the germline V gene (reference sequence). The CDR3 protein is CASSSLSSDTQYF. The CDR3 DNA is TGTGCCAGTAGTTCACTTTCTAGCGATACGCAGTATTTT.

The rearrangement joins TRBV4-3 to TRBJ2-3; a possible D gene is TRBD2 (6 bases). The V and J ends lost 5 bases and 9 bases respectively, with 15 bases between them. The length of the CDR3 is 13 residues. Germline V gene sequence: CDR1 LGHNA, CDR2 YSLEER. The CDR3: CASSKGTAHTQYF. CDR3 bases: TGCGCCAGCAGCAAAGGGACTGCGCACACGCAGTATTTT.

The gene calls are TRBV27 and TRBJ2-1, with 10 nucleotides matching TRBD2. V shed 2 bases, J shed 4 bases, and the junction held 2 bases outside the gene matches. The germline CDR1 and CDR2 sequences are MNHEY and SMNVEV (reference sequence). The length of the CDR3 is 15 residues. The CDR3 nucleotides read TGTGCCAGCAGTTTAGGGACTAGCGTTTACAATGAGCAGTTCTTC. It translates to CASSLGTSVYNEQFF.

This clone has only a few counts. CDR3 nucleotide sequence: TGTGCCAGCAGTTACTCGATCAAGGAAACCGGGGAGCTGTTTTTT. This sequence encodes CASSYSIKETGELFF. The gene calls are TRBV6-5 and TRBJ2-2, with D uncertain. This CDR3 region has 15 residues. Germline CDR1 and CDR2: MNHEY and SVGAGI. V lost 0 bases and J lost 5, with 10 bases in between.

This chain connects TRBV27 to TRBJ1-4; 9 bases line up with TRBD1. Trimming cost V 5 bases and J 7 bases; bases outside gene matches: 11. The CDR3 has 16 residues. The V gene's germline CDR1 is MNHEY and CDR2 SMNVEV (reference sequence). Here the CDR3 DNA reads TGTGCCAGCAGTACCCGGACAGGGGTCTCCCTTGAAAAACTGTTTTTT. This sequence encodes CASSTRTGVSLEKLFF.

The V gene is TRBV2, the J gene TRBJ1-1; D is unresolved. V gave up 6 bases and J gave up 0 bases, with 14 bases separating them. The CDR3 loop spans 15 amino acids. CDR1 and CDR2 from the germline V gene are SNHLY and FYNNEI. CDR3 coding DNA: TGTGCCAGCAGCCCCACCCCCAGAATGAACACTGAAGCTTTCTTT. It translates to CASSPTPRMNTEAFF.

This chain connects TRBV7-9 to TRBJ2-2; D is possibly TRBD1 (5 bases). Per the germline V gene, CDR1 is SEHNR and CDR2 is FQNEAQ (reference sequence). Trimming left V 2 bases short and J 7 bases short, with 8 bases between. The CDR3 contains 13 residues. CDR3 nucleotides: TGTGCCAGCAGCTTACAGGGCGGCGGGGAGCTGTTTTTT. Its translation: CASSLQGGGELFF.

CDR3 bases: TGTGCCAGCAGTTTGGAGTGGGACATTAATCAGCCCCAGCATTTT. This gives the protein CASSLEWDINQPQHF. The rearrangement uses TRBV28 and TRBJ1-5; tentatively, D is TRBD1 (6 bases). The CDR3 runs 15 residues. The germline CDR1 and CDR2 sequences are MDHEN and SYDVKM. The V gene lost 3 bases and the J gene lost 4 bases, with 13 bases spanning the gap.

The V and J genes are TRBV28 and TRBJ1-6; no clear D. The V gene lost 10 bases and the J gene lost 4 bases, with 11 bases spanning the gap. The CDR3 consists of 13 residues. CDR1 is MDHEN, CDR2 SYDVKM, per germline. Written as DNA, the CDR3 is TGTGCCAACGGAATAAGATATAATTCACCCCTCCACTTT. This translates into CANGIRYNSPLHF.

The J gene is TRBJ1-6, the V gene TRBV7-2, with D uncertain. There are 16 residues in the CDR3. With 1 base removed from V and 4 bases from J, the gap between germline ends came to 11 bases. Germline V gives CDR1 SGHTA, CDR2 FQGNSA. CDR3 amino acids: CASSLEIGRYNSPLHF. The DNA for the CDR3 is TGTGCCAGCAGCTTAGAGATAGGGAGGTATAATTCACCCCTCCACTTT.

V gene TRBV25-1 combines with J gene TRBJ2-5; 9 positions match TRBD2. The CDR3 loop spans 15 amino acids. Germline-derived CDR1 and CDR2 are MGHDK and SYGVNS. J lost 1 base, V lost 6 bases, and 6 bases had no gene match. CDR3 in amino acids: CASSLAGIGQETQYF. CDR3 nucleotide sequence: TGTGCCAGCAGCCTAGCGGGGATCGGCCAAGAGACCCAGTACTTC.

This chain connects TRBV15 to TRBJ1-1; possible D gene TRBD1, 6 bases. In germline, CDR1 is LNHNV, CDR2 YYDKDF (reference sequence). V was cut by 1 base and J by 8 bases, with 23 bases left in between. The CDR3 spans 17 residues. Here the CDR3 reads CATSRVGEWAGEEEAFF. For the CDR3, the DNA is TGTGCCACCAGCAGAGTAGGAGAATGGGCAGGGGAGGAGGAAGCTTTCTTT.

The V gene is TRBV2, the J gene TRBJ2-7, with D unresolved. The CDR3 sequence is 14 residues long. The germline V gene encodes CDR1 SNHLY and CDR2 FYNNEI. V lost 1 base, J lost 2 bases, and 9 bases lay in between. CDR3 protein: CASSEVWTTYEQYF. In DNA form, the CDR3 reads TGTGCCAGCAGTGAAGTTTGGACGACCTACGAGCAGTACTTC.

The gene calls are TRBV2 and TRBJ2-3; 11 nucleotides line up with TRBD2. CDR1 and CDR2 from the germline V gene are SNHLY and FYNNEI. The CDR3 extends over 17 amino acids. J lost 0 bases, V lost 6 bases, and 8 bases had no gene match. The DNA of the CDR3 is TGTGCCAGCAGCGGGGGGACTAGCGGCCCTAGCACAGATACGCAGTATTTT. Protein sequence: CASSGGTSGPSTDTQYF.

The CDR3 loop is CASSPFSGTGNEKLFF. The CDR3 coding sequence is TGTGCCAGCAGCCCGTTTTCCGGGACCGGGAATGAAAAACTGTTTTTT. The V gene is TRBV4-2, the J gene TRBJ1-4, with D perhaps matching TRBD1 (5 bases). Trimming stripped 4 bases from V and 5 bases from J, with 17 bases between. Looked up from germline, CDR1 is LGHNA and CDR2 is YNFKEQ. The CDR3 contains 16 residues.

The rearrangement uses TRBV5-1 and TRBJ1-3, with 12 bases fitting TRBD1. Germline lookup yields CDR1 SGHRS and CDR2 YFSETQ. Germline trimming cut 2 bases from V and 0 bases from J; bases unmatched to any gene: 6. This CDR3 comprises 18 residues. In DNA form, the CDR3 reads TGCGCCAGCAGCTTTTCGGGACAGGGGGCCTTCTCTGGAAACACCATATATTTT. Amino acid sequence: CASSFSGQGAFSGNTIYF. The whole variable domain, remainder taken from reference TRBV5-1 and TRBJ1-3, is KAGVTQTPRYLIKTRGQQVTLSCSPISGHRSVSWYQQTPGQGLQFLFEYFSETQRNKGNFPGRFSGRQFSNSRSEMNVSTLELGDSALYLCASSFSGQGAFSGNTIYFGEGSWLTVV.

This rearrangement joins TRBV5-6 to TRBJ1-1; no reliable D call. V lost 4 bases and J lost 5, with 12 bases in between. This CDR3 has 13 amino acids. Germline CDR1 and CDR2: SGHDT and YYEEEE. The CDR3 DNA reads TGTGCCAGCAGCCCATCCTGGGGAACTGAAGCTTTCTTT. This encodes CASSPSWGTEAFF.

This chain connects TRBV11-2 to TRBJ1-3, with D possibly matching TRBD1 (5 bases). The CDR3 contains 14 residues. The germline V gene encodes CDR1 SGHAT and CDR2 FQNNGV. Trimming stripped 3 bases from V and 4 bases from J, with 10 bases between. Written as DNA, the CDR3 is TGTGCCAGCAGCTTCTCAGGGTCAGGAAACACCATATATTTT. Protein product: CASSFSGSGNTIYF.